This TCR beta chain stems from a study of a mutant IDH1 vaccine in newly diagnosed glioma. Study summary: Commencement of vaccination occurred 4-6 weeks following radiotherapy alone, or concurrently with temozolomide cycles. Mean patient age was approximately 39 years; about 60% were male and roughly 38% female. At week 47 came visit V13, while visit V12 had come at week 35.

The trim removed 6 bases at V and 3 bases at J, leaving 8 bases unmatched. The CDR3 is 14 residues long. Germline CDR1 reads SQVTM; CDR2 reads ANQGSEA. Regarding this clone: Its antigen remains unidentified.

This sample's time point: week 35, safety follow-up. Each dose of the vaccine consisted of 300 ug of mutant IDH1 20-mer peptide, with topical imiquimod. Method: immunoSEQ multiplex PCR; TCRdb's copy keeps in-frame clones and lacks some. Found here are more than 35,000 clones, 81% of them singletons; the top ten hold approximately 4.7%. The receptor's source is a woman in her forties with glioma. Some clones in this sample may be carry-over from other donors' samples. Specimen: PBMCs, collected from a glioma patient whose treatment included an IDH1 peptide vaccine. This chain joins TRBV29-1 and TRBJ2-7; TRBD2 agrees at 10 bases. This chain's CDR3 is CSVIAGGSSYEQYF. CDR3 coding DNA: TGCAGCGTCATAGCGGGAGGTTCCAGCTACGAGCAGTACTTC.